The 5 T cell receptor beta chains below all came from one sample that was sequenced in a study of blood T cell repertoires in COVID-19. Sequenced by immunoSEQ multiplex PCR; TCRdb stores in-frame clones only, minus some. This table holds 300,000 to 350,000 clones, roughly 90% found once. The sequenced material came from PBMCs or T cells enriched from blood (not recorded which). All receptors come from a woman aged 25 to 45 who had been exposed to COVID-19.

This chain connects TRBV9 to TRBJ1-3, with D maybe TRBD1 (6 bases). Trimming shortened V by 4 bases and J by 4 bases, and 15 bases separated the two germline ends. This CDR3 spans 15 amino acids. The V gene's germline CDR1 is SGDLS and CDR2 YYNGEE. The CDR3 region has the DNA TGTGCCAGCAGCCCAGGGGCAATAGAGGGAAACACCATATATTTT. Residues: CASSPGAIEGNTIYF.

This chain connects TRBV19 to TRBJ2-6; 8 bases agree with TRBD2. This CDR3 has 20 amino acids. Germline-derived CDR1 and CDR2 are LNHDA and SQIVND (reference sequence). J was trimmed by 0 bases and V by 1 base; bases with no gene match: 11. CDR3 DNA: TGTGCCAGTAGTATAGGTTCGGGGGGGCGGACTTCCTCTGGGGCCAACGTCCTGACTTTC. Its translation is CASSIGSGGRTSSGANVLTF. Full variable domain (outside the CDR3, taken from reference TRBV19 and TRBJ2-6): DGGITQSPKYLFRKEGQNVTLSCEQNLNHDAMYWYRQDPGQGLRLIYYSQIVNDFQKGDIAEGYSVSREKKESFPLTVTSAQKNPTAFYLCASSIGSGGRTSSGANVLTFGAGSRLTVL.

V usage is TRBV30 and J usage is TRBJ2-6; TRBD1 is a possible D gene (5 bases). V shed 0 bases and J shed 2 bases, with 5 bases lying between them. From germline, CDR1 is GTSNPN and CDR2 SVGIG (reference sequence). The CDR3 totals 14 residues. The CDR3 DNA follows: TGTGCCTGGAGTGTCAGGGCTGGGGCCAACGTCCTGACTTTC. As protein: CAWSVRAGANVLTF.

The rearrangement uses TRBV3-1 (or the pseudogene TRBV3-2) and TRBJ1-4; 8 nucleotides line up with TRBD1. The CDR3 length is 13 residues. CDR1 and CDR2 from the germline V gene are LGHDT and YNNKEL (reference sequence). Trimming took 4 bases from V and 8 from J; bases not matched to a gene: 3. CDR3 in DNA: TGTGCCAGCAGCCCCGACAGGGGCGAAAAACTGTTTTTT. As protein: CASSPDRGEKLFF.

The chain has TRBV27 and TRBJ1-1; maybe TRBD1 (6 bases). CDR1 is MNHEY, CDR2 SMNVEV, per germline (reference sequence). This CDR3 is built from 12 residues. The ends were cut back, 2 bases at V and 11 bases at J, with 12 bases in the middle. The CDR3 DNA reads TGTGCCAGCAGTTTACCTCAGGGGTTTGCTTTCTTT. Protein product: CASSLPQGFAFF.